What follows describes a single TCR beta chain. What it recognizes is unknown. This sample was included in a study of T cells after yellow fever vaccination. Findings of the study overall: Contaminants from the bulk population, in the form of abundant clonotypes, could be found in FACS-sorted repertoires. In post-booster samples, most primary-vaccination clones reappeared (approximately 96% CD4, about 91% CD8).

V was pared by 0 bases and J by 6 bases, with 1 base of the junction left unmatched. The CDR3 spans 13 residues. The germline gives CDR1 SGHRS, CDR2 YFSETQ. A single record per CDR3 protein comes from TCRdb applying MiXCR to the 5' RACE reads. Among some 99,000 distinct CDR3 sequences listed, about 6% were seen once. Material: CD8+ T cells sorted from PBMCs, obtained 10 days after the yellow fever booster vaccination. The chain combines TRBV5-1 with TRBJ1-2, with TRBD1 matching over 8 bases. The sequence came from a man aged 18 to 29 who received the YFV17D yellow fever vaccine. CDR3 DNA sequence: TGCGCCAGCAGCTTGGCAGGGGGCGATGGCTACACCTTC. Protein sequence: CASSLAGGDGYTF.